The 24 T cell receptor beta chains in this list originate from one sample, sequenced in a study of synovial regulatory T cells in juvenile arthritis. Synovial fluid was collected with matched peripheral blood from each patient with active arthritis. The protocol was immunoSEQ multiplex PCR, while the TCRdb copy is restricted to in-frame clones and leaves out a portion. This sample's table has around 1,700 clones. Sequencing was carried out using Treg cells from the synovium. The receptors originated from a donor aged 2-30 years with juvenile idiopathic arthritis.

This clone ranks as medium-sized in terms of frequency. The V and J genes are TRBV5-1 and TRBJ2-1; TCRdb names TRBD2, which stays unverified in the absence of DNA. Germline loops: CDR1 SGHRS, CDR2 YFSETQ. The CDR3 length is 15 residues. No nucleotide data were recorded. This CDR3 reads CASSLSLAGEDEQFF. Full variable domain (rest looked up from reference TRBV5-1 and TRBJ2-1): KAGVTQTPRYLIKTRGQQVTLSCSPISGHRSVSWYQQTPGQGLQFLFEYFSETQRNKGNFPGRFSGRQFSNSRSEMNVSTLELGDSALYLCASSLSLAGEDEQFFGPGTRLTVL.

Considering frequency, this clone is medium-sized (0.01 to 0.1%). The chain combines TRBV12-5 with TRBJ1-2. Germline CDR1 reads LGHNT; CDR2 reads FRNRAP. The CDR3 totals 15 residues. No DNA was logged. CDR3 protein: CASGLDPDGVYGYTF.

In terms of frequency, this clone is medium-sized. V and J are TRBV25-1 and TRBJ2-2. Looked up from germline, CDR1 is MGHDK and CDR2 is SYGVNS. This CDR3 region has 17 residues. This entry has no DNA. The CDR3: CASSVRVSRANTGELFF.

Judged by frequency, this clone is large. CDR3 protein: CASSLKAGGVTYEQYF. V gene TRBV5-4 combines with J gene TRBJ2-7; TCRdb's assignment of TRBD2 cannot be checked, as there is no DNA. The CDR3 runs to 16 residues. DNA is not recorded here. Germline assignment: CDR1 SGHNT and CDR2 YYREEE (reference sequence).

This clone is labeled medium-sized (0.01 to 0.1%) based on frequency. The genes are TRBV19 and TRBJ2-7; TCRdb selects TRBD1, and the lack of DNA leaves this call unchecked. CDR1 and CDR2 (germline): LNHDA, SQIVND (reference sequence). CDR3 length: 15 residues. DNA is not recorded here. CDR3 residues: CASSILGQGAGEQYF.

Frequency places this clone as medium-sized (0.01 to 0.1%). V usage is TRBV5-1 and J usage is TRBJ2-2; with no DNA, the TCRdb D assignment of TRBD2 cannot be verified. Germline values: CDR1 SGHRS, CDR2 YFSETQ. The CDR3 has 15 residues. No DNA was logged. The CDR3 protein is CASSPMERDTGELFF.

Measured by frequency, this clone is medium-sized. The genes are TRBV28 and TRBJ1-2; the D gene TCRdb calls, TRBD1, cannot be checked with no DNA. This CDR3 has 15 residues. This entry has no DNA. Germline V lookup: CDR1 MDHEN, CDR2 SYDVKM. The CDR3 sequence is CASSPELGRIYGYTF.

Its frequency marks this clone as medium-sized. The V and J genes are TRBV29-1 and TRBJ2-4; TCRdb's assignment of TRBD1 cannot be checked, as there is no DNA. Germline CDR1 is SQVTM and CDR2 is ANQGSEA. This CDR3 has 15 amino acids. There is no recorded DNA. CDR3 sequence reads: CSVVMTGVLKNIQYF.

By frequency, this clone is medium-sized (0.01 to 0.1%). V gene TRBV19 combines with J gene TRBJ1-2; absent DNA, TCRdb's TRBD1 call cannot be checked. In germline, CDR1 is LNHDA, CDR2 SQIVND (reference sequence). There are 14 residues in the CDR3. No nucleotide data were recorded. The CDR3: CASSRETGLYGYTF.

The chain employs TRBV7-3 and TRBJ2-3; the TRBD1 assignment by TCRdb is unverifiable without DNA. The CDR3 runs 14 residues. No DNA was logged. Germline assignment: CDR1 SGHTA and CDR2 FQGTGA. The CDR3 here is CASSPSRVTDTQYF. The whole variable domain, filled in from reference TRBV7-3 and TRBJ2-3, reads GAGVSQTPSNKVTEKGKYVELRCDPISGHTALYWYRQSLGQGPEFLIYFQGTGAADDSGLPNDRFFAVRPEGSVSTLKIQRTERGDSAVYLCASSPSRVTDTQYFGPGTRLTVL.

The CDR3 reads CASSLAFASGETQYF. This chain links TRBV7-2 with TRBJ2-5; TCRdb indicates TRBD2, and absent DNA this call remains unverified. The V gene's germline CDR1 is SGHTA and CDR2 FQGNSA. This CDR3 is built from 15 residues. No DNA sequence was recorded. Full variable domain (missing parts from reference TRBV7-2 and TRBJ2-5): GAGVSQSPSNKVTEKGKDVELRCDPISGHTALYWYRQSLGQGLEFLIYFQGNSAPDKSGLPSDRFSAERTGGSVSTLTIQRTQQEDSAVYLCASSLAFASGETQYFGPGTRLLVL.

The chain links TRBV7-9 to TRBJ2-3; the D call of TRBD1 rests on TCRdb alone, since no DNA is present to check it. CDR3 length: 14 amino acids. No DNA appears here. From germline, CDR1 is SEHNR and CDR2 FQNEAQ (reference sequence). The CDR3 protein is CASSLWARTDTQYF.

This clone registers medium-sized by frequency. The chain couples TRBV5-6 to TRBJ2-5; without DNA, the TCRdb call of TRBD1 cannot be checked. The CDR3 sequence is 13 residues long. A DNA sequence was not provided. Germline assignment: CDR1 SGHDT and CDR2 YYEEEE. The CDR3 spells CASSYQGSETQYF.

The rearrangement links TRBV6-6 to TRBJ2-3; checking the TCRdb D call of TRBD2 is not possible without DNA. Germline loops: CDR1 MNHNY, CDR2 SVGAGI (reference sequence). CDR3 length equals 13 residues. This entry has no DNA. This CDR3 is CASSAENTDTQYF.

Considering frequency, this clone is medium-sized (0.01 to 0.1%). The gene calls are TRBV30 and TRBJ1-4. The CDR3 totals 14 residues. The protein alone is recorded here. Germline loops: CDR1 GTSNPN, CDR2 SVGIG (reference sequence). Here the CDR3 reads CAWSTGFAGEKLFF.

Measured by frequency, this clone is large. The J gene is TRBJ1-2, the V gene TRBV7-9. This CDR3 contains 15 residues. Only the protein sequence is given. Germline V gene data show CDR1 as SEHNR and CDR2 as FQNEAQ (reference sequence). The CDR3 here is CASSLWQRQGGGYTF. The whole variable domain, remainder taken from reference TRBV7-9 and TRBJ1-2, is DTGVSQNPRHKITKRGQNVTFRCDPISEHNRLYWYRQTLGQGPEFLTYFQNEAQLEKSRLLSDRFSAERPKGSFSTLEIQRTEQGDSAMYLCASSLWQRQGGGYTFGSGTRLTVV.

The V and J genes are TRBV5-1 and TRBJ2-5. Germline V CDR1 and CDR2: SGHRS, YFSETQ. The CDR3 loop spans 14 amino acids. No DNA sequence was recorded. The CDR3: CASSLEVSQETQYF.

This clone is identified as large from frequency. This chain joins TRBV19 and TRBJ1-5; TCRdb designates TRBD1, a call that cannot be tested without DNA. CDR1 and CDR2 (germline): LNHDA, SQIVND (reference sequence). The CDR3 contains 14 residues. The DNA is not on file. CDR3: CASSILRTGEPQHF.

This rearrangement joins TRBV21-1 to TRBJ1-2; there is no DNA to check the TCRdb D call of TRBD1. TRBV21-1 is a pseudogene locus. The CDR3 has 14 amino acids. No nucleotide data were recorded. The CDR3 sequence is CASSKDYRGHGYTF.

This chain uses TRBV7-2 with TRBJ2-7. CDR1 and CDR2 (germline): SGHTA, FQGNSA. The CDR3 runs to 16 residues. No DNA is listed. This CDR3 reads CASSLRGVGKVYEQYF.

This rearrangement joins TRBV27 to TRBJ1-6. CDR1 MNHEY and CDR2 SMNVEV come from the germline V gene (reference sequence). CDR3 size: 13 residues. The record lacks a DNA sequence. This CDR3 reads CATSEDYNSPLHF.

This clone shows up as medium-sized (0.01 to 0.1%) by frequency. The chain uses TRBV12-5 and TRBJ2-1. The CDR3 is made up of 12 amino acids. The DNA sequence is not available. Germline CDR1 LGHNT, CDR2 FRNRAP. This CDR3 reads CASGLVPNEQFF.

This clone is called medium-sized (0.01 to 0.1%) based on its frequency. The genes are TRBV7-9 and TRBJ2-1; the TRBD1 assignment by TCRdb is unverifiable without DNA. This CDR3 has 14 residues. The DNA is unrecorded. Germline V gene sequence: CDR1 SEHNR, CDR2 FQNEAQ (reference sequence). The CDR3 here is CASGQGASYNEQFF.

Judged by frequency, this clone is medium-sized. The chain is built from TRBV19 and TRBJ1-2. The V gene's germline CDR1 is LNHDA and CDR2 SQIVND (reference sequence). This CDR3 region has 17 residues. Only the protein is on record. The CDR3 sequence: CASSLPPGTSYLYGYTF.